This T cell receptor beta chain was retrieved from a study of human T cells and chemical hapten exposure. Study-wide context: The study lasted around 5 months, and patients were dosed weekly with diphenylcyclopropenone on the scalp throughout.

J was trimmed by 11 bases and V by 3 bases; bases with no gene match: 14. The V gene's germline CDR1 is DFQATT and CDR2 SNEGSKA (reference sequence). The CDR3 loop spans 15 amino acids. Noted time point: pre-sensitization, week 0. Treatment defined: therapeutic diphenylcyclopropenone sensitization with weekly scalp DPC. Patch tests were applied only after blood draws. In TCRdb, the RACE reads were re-called with MiXCR into one record per CDR3 protein. The data show more than 100,000 distinct CDR3 sequences, roughly 14% seen once. This clonotype appeared a few times. The source was whole blood, collected in connection with sensitization to the hapten diphenylcyclopropenone (DPC). The J gene is TRBJ1-5, the V gene TRBV20-1, with 9 bases matching TRBD1. The clonotype originates from a woman aged 18-29 years with alopecia areata. Some clones in this sample may be carry-over from other donors' samples. The CDR3 is CSARGRDRDSAAQHF. CDR3 coding DNA: TGCAGTGCTAGGGGTCGGGACAGGGATTCGGCGGCCCAGCATTTT.